One and the same sample provided the 15 T cell receptor beta chains below, sequenced in a study of T-cell memory formation after mild COVID-19. TCRdb analysed the 5' RACE reads with MiXCR anew, one entry per CDR3 protein. Here the sample spans hundreds of thousands of distinct CDR3 sequences, 13% to 15% being singletons. Specimen: PBMCs or a T cell subset sorted from them (not recorded which). The source of these receptors is a man aged 18 to 30 who had mild COVID-19 (a few samples of this study predate the infection). Cell type and time point are not known.

This clonotype was detected a few times. The V gene is TRBV20-1, the J gene TRBJ1-1; TRBD1 might be the D (5 bases). Germline V lookup: CDR1 DFQATT, CDR2 SNEGSKA (reference sequence). The length of the CDR3 is 13 residues. Trimming stripped 4 bases from V and 1 base from J, with 10 bases between. This CDR3 reads CSAIGQSNTEAFF. The CDR3 DNA follows: TGCAGTGCTATCGGACAATCGAACACTGAAGCTTTCTTT.

Only a few counts were recorded for this clonotype. The J gene is TRBJ1-6, the V gene TRBV5-1, with D possibly TRBD1 on 6 matching bases. The CDR3 sequence is 15 residues long. Trimming shortened V by 1 base and J by 10 bases, and 15 bases separated the two germline ends. The V gene's germline CDR1 is SGHRS and CDR2 YFSETQ. The DNA for the CDR3 is TGCGCCAGCAGCTTGAGCACACAGAGGGGGTCACCCCTCCACTTT. Translating gives CASSLSTQRGSPLHF. Complete variable domain (other parts from reference TRBV5-1 and TRBJ1-6): KAGVTQTPRYLIKTRGQQVTLSCSPISGHRSVSWYQQTPGQGLQFLFEYFSETQRNKGNFPGRFSGRQFSNSRSEMNVSTLELGDSALYLCASSLSTQRGSPLHFGNGTRLTVT.

This clonotype was counted at least ten times. This rearrangement joins TRBV5-4 to TRBJ2-1; the match to TRBD2 covers 7 bases. V lost 4 bases and J lost 0; bases outside the gene matches: 4. Germline-derived CDR1 and CDR2 are SGHNT and YYREEE (reference sequence). CDR3 length equals 15 residues. The CDR3 loop is CASSQTSSSYNEQFF. In DNA, the CDR3 is TGTGCCAGCAGCCAGACTAGCAGCTCCTACAATGAGCAGTTCTTC.

V is TRBV14 and J is TRBJ1-1; no definite D call. Trimming left V 5 bases short and J 1 base short, with 11 bases between. The CDR3 contains 14 residues. CDR1 is SGHDN, CDR2 FVKESK, per germline. The CDR3 region has the DNA TGTGCCAGCAGCAAACAGAGAGAGAACACTGAAGCTTTCTTT. This gives the protein CASSKQRENTEAFF.

This clonotype was picked up many times. The chain uses TRBV5-1 and TRBJ2-1; 9 bases line up with TRBD2. The CDR3 is 14 amino acids. From germline, CDR1 is SGHRS and CDR2 YFSETQ. The V gene end was trimmed by 4 bases and the J gene end by 7 bases; junction bases not matched to a gene: 6. The CDR3 DNA reads as TGCGCCAGCAGCGACGGGAGCGGGGGGAATGAGCAGTTCTTC. Protein: CASSDGSGGNEQFF.

This clonotype was seen a handful of times. V and J are TRBV5-1 and TRBJ2-7; 7 bases are a match to TRBD1. Trimming removed 4 bases from V and 5 bases from J; junction bases left unmatched: 3. CDR1 is SGHRS, CDR2 YFSETQ, per germline. This CDR3 contains 12 residues. CDR3 in amino acids: CASSPQGHEQYV. CDR3 sequence (DNA): TGCGCCAGCAGCCCACAGGGGCACGAGCAGTACGTC.

The rearrangement uses TRBV12-3 or TRBV12-4 and TRBJ2-5; a possible D gene is TRBD1 (6 bases). This CDR3 is built from 15 residues. Trimming left V 4 bases short and J 2 bases short, with 14 bases between. The CDR3 coding sequence is TGTGCCAGCAGTTCCGCCCGGACAGTTCAAGAGACCCAGTACTTC. It encodes CASSSARTVQETQYF.

This rearrangement joins TRBV4-3 to TRBJ1-5, with TRBD1 identical over 7 bases. This CDR3 spans 14 amino acids. Trimming cost V 1 base and J 6 bases; bases outside gene matches: 3. Germline V gene lookup returns CDR1 LGHNA and CDR2 YSLEER. CDR3 in amino acids: CASSQGQGSQPQHF. DNA of the CDR3: TGCGCCAGCAGCCAAGGACAGGGAAGTCAGCCCCAGCATTTT.

This clonotype was detected only once. V is TRBV4-3 and J is TRBJ1-2; D is undetermined. This CDR3 comprises 14 residues. Germline CDR1 LGHNA, CDR2 YSLEER. V lost 0 bases to trimming and J lost 7 bases, with 12 bases between them. The CDR3 reads CASSQDRHPLGYTF. The CDR3 DNA reads TGCGCCAGCAGCCAAGACAGACACCCCCTTGGCTACACCTTC.

This clonotype was recorded only once. This chain links TRBV2 with TRBJ2-3; D is ambiguous. Germline loops: CDR1 SNHLY, CDR2 FYNNEI. The germline V and J ends were trimmed by 3 bases and 9 bases, with 7 bases remaining between them. The length of the CDR3 is 11 residues. CDR3 sequence reads: CASSDYWTQYF. The CDR3 nucleotides are TGTGCCAGCAGTGATTACTGGACGCAGTATTTT.

In its sample, this clonotype was seen a few times. The CDR3 DNA reads TGTGCCAGCGGCAGAGACAGGAGTACGAAGCCCCAGCATTTT. Its translation: CASGRDRSTKPQHF. The chain is built from TRBV6-1 and TRBJ1-5; possible D gene TRBD1, 6 bases. Trimming removed 8 bases at V and 8 bases at J, with 19 bases between. The CDR3 is made up of 14 amino acids. CDR1 is MNHNS and CDR2 is SASEGT in the germline V gene.

The chain recombines TRBV5-6 with TRBJ2-5; a weak D match, TRBD1 (5 bases). The CDR3 length is 13 residues. In germline, CDR1 is SGHDT, CDR2 YYEEEE. V dropped 0 bases and J dropped 6 bases, with 9 bases sitting between them. The CDR3 loop reads CASSLGLGQTQYF. In DNA, the CDR3 is TGTGCCAGCAGCTTGGGGCTGGGGCAGACCCAGTACTTC.

The V gene is TRBV6-1, the J gene TRBJ1-5; D may be TRBD1 (5 bases). CDR3 length equals 15 residues. The germline CDR1 and CDR2 sequences are MNHNS and SASEGT. The ends were cut back, 4 bases at V and 3 bases at J, with 13 bases in the middle. CDR3 DNA sequence: TGTGCCAGCAGTGGTATCCAGACAGTCAATCAGCCCCAGCATTTT. Protein sequence: CASSGIQTVNQPQHF.

This clonotype was counted only a few times. This sequence joins TRBV28 and TRBJ2-7; D is possibly TRBD2 (5 bases). The ends were cut back, 5 bases at V and 7 bases at J, with 15 bases in the middle. Germline values: CDR1 MDHEN, CDR2 SYDVKM. The CDR3 is made up of 13 amino acids. The CDR3 DNA sequence: TGTGCCAGCAGTCTACTACCATCGGGGGAGCAGTACGTC. Protein product: CASSLLPSGEQYV.

This clonotype was found a few times. The chain uses TRBV12-3 or TRBV12-4 and TRBJ2-3; D is possibly TRBD2 (6 bases). V gave up 8 bases and J gave up 5 bases, with 29 bases separating them. The CDR3 has 18 amino acids. In nucleotides, the CDR3 is TGTGCCAGCGATTTGACTGCGATACCGGGACTCTTGGGAGATACGCAGTATTTT. As protein: CASDLTAIPGLLGDTQYF.